This record concerns one TCR beta chain sequence. These data originate in a study of blood T cell repertoires in COVID-19. CDR3 length: 14 amino acids. V lost 1 base and J lost 3, with 11 bases in between. Per the germline V gene, CDR1 is SGDLS and CDR2 is YYNGEE. Clones were read by immunoSEQ multiplex PCR, and TCRdb kept only the in-frame ones, dropping some. The profile shows 150,000 to 200,000 clones, approximately 93% of them singletons. This chain joins TRBV9 and TRBJ2-7; D remains ambiguous. Sequencing was carried out using peripheral blood. This TCR derives from a woman aged 55-75 years with COVID-19, enrolled during active disease. The CDR3 is CASSVFPGDYEQYF. DNA for the CDR3: TGTGCCAGCAGCGTATTCCCCGGTGACTACGAGCAGTACTTC.